These T cell receptor beta chains were read from a single sample in a study of T cells in Graves' hyperthyroidism and ophthalmopathy. TCRdb re-derived calls from the multiplex PCR reads in MiXCR, one entry per CDR3 protein. The data contain almost 600,000 distinct CDR3 sequences, approximately 15% of them seen just once; the ten biggest clones take up 5.8%. Sequenced material: blood. The receptors here all came from a woman aged 25-40 years with Graves' hyperthyroidism that later progressed to Graves' ophthalmopathy. The CDR3 runs from the conserved cysteine through the conserved F or W. The order of the fields is J gene, D gene, V gene, clone size, CDR3 DNA, CDR3 protein. A D gene is named only where the DNA matches it firmly. Size is omitted from some rows. Given values are once, few, many or a class for expanded clones.

TRBJ2-3 TRBD2 TRBV20-1 few TGCAGTGCTAACAAAGAAGCGGGACCGACAGATACGCAGTATTTT CSANKEAGPTDTQYF
TRBJ2-1 - TRBV6-5 many TGTGCCAGCAGTTACTCGGGGCTAGGGTTGAATGAGCAGTTCTTC CASSYSGLGLNEQFF
TRBJ2-2 TRBD2 TRBV10-3 many TGTGCCATCAGTTATGGGACTAGCGGACCCGGGGAGCTGTTTTTT CAISYGTSGPGELFF
TRBJ1-2 - TRBV11-2 - TGTGCCAGCAGCGCCTCGGGACCAGGTACTTACACCTTC CASSASGPGTYTF
TRBJ2-7 - TRBV28 - TGTGCCAGTATCGCGGGCTCCCGTTACGAGCAGTACTTC CASIAGSRYEQYF
TRBJ2-1 - TRBV6-5 many TGTGCCAGCAGTTACGAGAGCGGGCCATTCCAACAATACAATGAGCAGTTCTTC CASSYESGPFQQYNEQFF
TRBJ1-5 - TRBV7-6 - TGTGCCAGCAGCTTAGCAGGCGGGGCTAGTCAGCCCCAGCATTTT CASSLAGGASQPQHF
TRBJ1-4 - TRBV18 many TGTGCCAGCTCACCAAGACAAACTAATGAAAAACTGTTTTTT CASSPRQTNEKLFF
TRBJ1-1 TRBD1 TRBV4-1 many TGCGCCAGCAGCCAAGATCCGGGACAGAAAGAAGCTTTCTTT CASSQDPGQKEAFF
TRBJ1-1 TRBD1 TRBV7-2 - TGTGCCAGCAGCAAATTACAGGGGGATATTGAAGCTTTCTTT CASSKLQGDIEAFF
TRBJ2-5 TRBD1 TRBV19 few TGTGCCAGTAGTACAACCGGGACAGGGGGGTGGGAGACCCAGTACTTC CASSTTGTGGWETQYF
TRBJ2-1 - TRBV7-2 few TGTGCCAGCAGCGAACGGGACGGTTACAATGAGCAGTTCTTC CASSERDGYNEQFF
TRBJ2-5 - TRBV24-1 - TGTGCCACCAGTGGGGCTAGAGGGCAAGAGACCCAGTACTTC CATSGARGQETQYF
TRBJ1-3 - TRBV11-3 many TGTGCCAGCAGCCCCTGGACGGACTCTGGAAACACCATATATTTT CASSPWTDSGNTIYF
TRBJ1-2 - TRBV19 many TGTGCCAGTAGTATTATTGGCTCCACGGCCTATGGCTACACCTTC CASSIIGSTAYGYTF
TRBJ2-5 TRBD1 TRBV27 many TGTGCCAGCACCGAGACAGGGAGAGAGACCCAGTACTTC CASTETGRETQYF
TRBJ1-1 - TRBV10-3 once TGTGCCATCAGTGAGTCCCGGCAGAAAGCTTTCTTT CAISESRQKAFF
TRBJ2-4 - TRBV27 - TGTGCCAGCAGGCACCGGGACCCCGCCAAAAACATTCAGTACTTC CASRHRDPAKNIQYF
TRBJ2-2 - TRBV29-1 few TGCAGCGTTCCCGATGGAACCGGGGAGCTGTTTTTT CSVPDGTGELFF
TRBJ2-2 - TRBV7-3 few TGTGCCAGCAGCTCCGAGGTAGTGGGAGGAGGGACCGGGGAGCTGTTTTTT CASSSEVVGGGTGELFF
TRBJ1-1 - TRBV3-1 many TGTGCCAGCAGCCAAGAGGCGGGGGCTTGGGCTTTCTTT CASSQEAGAWAFF
TRBJ2-1 TRBD1 TRBV24-1 many TGTGCCACCAGTGATCCCTCGGGACAGGGAGGCAATGAGCAGTTCTTC CATSDPSGQGGNEQFF
TRBJ1-2 TRBD1 TRBV20-1 - TGCAGTGCGGATCCGGGACAGGGGAACTATGGCTACACCTTC CSADPGQGNYGYTF
TRBJ1-3 - TRBV10-3 few TGTGCCACCAGGGGACTTGGGGGCTCTGGAAACACCATATATTTT CATRGLGGSGNTIYF